These 20 T cell receptor beta chains were all obtained from the same sample, sequenced in a study of T cells in localized non-small cell lung cancer. Sequencing was performed with immunoSEQ multiplex PCR; in TCRdb, only in-frame clones are kept and a portion is missing. The sample includes approximately 45,000 clones, about four fifths of them seen just once. The input for sequencing was peripheral blood mononuclear cells, taken before any cancer treatment. Every receptor here comes from a man aged 40 to 70 with stage III lung adenocarcinoma.

In its sample, this clone was seen once. This rearrangement joins TRBV5-6 to TRBJ1-1; D unresolved. From germline, CDR1 is SGHDT and CDR2 YYEEEE. V dropped 1 base and J dropped 0 bases, with 13 bases sitting between them. The CDR3 is 16 amino acids. The CDR3 region is CASSLWSRPVNTEAFF. The CDR3 coding sequence is TGTGCCAGCAGCTTGTGGTCCAGGCCTGTGAACACTGAAGCTTTCTTT.

This clone was detected only once. The CDR3 region has the DNA TGCGCCAGCAGCCAAGAGGGTGAAACCAGGGGGGCTGGGGCCAACGTCCTGACTTTC. This codes for CASSQEGETRGAGANVLTF. The chain is built from TRBV4-1 and TRBJ2-6, with D maybe TRBD1 (7 bases). In germline, CDR1 is MGHRA, CDR2 YSYEKL. V lost 0 bases to trimming and J lost 2 bases, with 17 bases between them. CDR3 length: 19 residues.

The V call is TRBV6-1, the J call TRBJ2-1; possibly TRBD1 or TRBD2 for D (6 bases each). Trimming took 8 bases from V and 5 from J, leaving 16 bases between them. This CDR3 region has 14 residues. Per germline, CDR1 MNHNS and CDR2 SASEGT. Written as DNA, the CDR3 is TGTGCCAGCCCAGAGATCGGGGGCAACAATGAGCAGTTCTTC. Translation gives CASPEIGGNNEQFF.

The V and J genes are TRBV5-1 and TRBJ2-3; D is perhaps TRBD2 (5 bases). Germline V gene data show CDR1 as SGHRS and CDR2 as YFSETQ. With 3 bases removed from V and 4 bases from J, the gap between germline ends came to 9 bases. The CDR3 has 13 residues. As DNA, the CDR3 is TGCGCCAGCAGCTCGCCAGCGGCAGATACGCAGTATTTT. The encoded protein is CASSSPAADTQYF. The entire variable domain, with the rest obtained from reference TRBV5-1 and TRBJ2-3, is as follows: KAGVTQTPRYLIKTRGQQVTLSCSPISGHRSVSWYQQTPGQGLQFLFEYFSETQRNKGNFPGRFSGRQFSNSRSEMNVSTLELGDSALYLCASSSPAADTQYFGPGTRLTVL.

This chain uses TRBV27 with TRBJ1-2; 8 bases are a match to TRBD1. Germline trimming cut 2 bases from V and 3 bases from J; bases unmatched to any gene: 5. Germline loops: CDR1 MNHEY, CDR2 SMNVEV (reference sequence). CDR3 length: 15 amino acids. The CDR3 protein is CASSLGGQAYYGYTF. CDR3 bases: TGTGCCAGCAGTTTAGGGGGACAGGCGTACTATGGCTACACCTTC.

The chain carries TRBV10-3 and TRBJ1-1; no firm D call. The length of the CDR3 is 14 residues. Trimming took 2 bases from V and 0 from J, leaving 7 bases between them. CDR1 and CDR2 (germline): ENHRY, SYGVKD. The CDR3 is CAISERQMNTEAFF. The CDR3 DNA follows: TGTGCCATCAGTGAGCGCCAGATGAACACTGAAGCTTTCTTT.

The chain is built from TRBV2 and TRBJ2-5; TRBD1 might be the D (5 bases). The CDR3 consists of 13 residues. Germline CDR1 SNHLY, CDR2 FYNNEI. The V end was cut by 4 bases, the J end by 2 bases, with 8 bases between. CDR3 loop: CASSGNRQETQYF. Here the CDR3 DNA reads TGTGCCAGCAGTGGGAACAGGCAAGAGACCCAGTACTTC. Variable domain in full (rest from reference TRBV2 and TRBJ2-5): EPEVTQTPSHQVTQMGQEVILRCVPISNHLYFYWYRQILGQKVEFLVSFYNNEISEKSEIFDDQFSVERPDGSNFTLKIRSTKLEDSAMYFCASSGNRQETQYFGPGTRLLVL.

This chain joins TRBV5-4 and TRBJ2-2, with 8 bases that match TRBD2. The trim removed 5 bases at V and 6 bases at J, leaving 6 bases unmatched. Germline CDR1 SGHNT, CDR2 YYREEE (reference sequence). The CDR3 spans 14 residues. The CDR3 coding sequence is TGTGCCAGCAGTCGAGCGGGGGCCCCCGGGGAGCTGTTTTTT. This encodes CASSRAGAPGELFF.

The genes are TRBV25-1 and TRBJ1-3; D possibly corresponds to TRBD1 (6 bases). The CDR3 extends over 17 amino acids. CDR1 and CDR2 from the germline V gene are MGHDK and SYGVNS. The ends were cut back, 0 bases at V and 0 bases at J, with 12 bases in the middle. CDR3 bases: TGTGCCAGCAGTGAATATCATGGGACAACCTCTGGAAACACCATATATTTT. Protein sequence: CASSEYHGTTSGNTIYF.

The genes are TRBV5-1 and TRBJ2-2; 7 nucleotides align to TRBD1. From germline, CDR1 is SGHRS and CDR2 YFSETQ. This CDR3 spans 15 amino acids. V gave up 4 bases and J gave up 1 base; unmatched junction bases: 4. The CDR3 loop reads CASSPGQLNTGELFF. Written as DNA, the CDR3 is TGCGCCAGCAGCCCGGGACAGCTGAACACCGGGGAGCTGTTTTTT. Complete variable domain (other parts from reference TRBV5-1 and TRBJ2-2): KAGVTQTPRYLIKTRGQQVTLSCSPISGHRSVSWYQQTPGQGLQFLFEYFSETQRNKGNFPGRFSGRQFSNSRSEMNVSTLELGDSALYLCASSPGQLNTGELFFGEGSRLTVL.

The V call is TRBV6-6, the J call TRBJ2-7; 8 positions agree with TRBD1. Unmatched junction bases numbered 12, after V lost 6 bases and J lost 5 bases. This CDR3 has 15 residues. Germline-derived CDR1 and CDR2 are MNHNY and SVGAGI (reference sequence). The CDR3 region has the DNA TGTGCCAGCAGAACAGGGGGGATGAATCGGGACGAGCAGTACTTC. This encodes CASRTGGMNRDEQYF.

The chain has TRBV11-1 and TRBJ2-3, with 11 bases identical to TRBD2. Germline values: CDR1 SGHAT, CDR2 FQDESV (reference sequence). J was trimmed by 1 base and V by 4 bases; bases with no gene match: 1. This CDR3 region has 15 residues. The CDR3 spells CASSSTSGGTDTQYF. DNA of the CDR3: TGTGCCAGCAGCTCGACTAGCGGGGGCACAGATACGCAGTATTTT. The full variable domain, rest sourced from reference TRBV11-1 and TRBJ2-3, is EAEVAQSPRYKITEKSQAVAFWCDPISGHATLYWYRQILGQGPELLVQFQDESVVDDSQLPKDRFSAERLKGVDSTLKIQPAELGDSAMYLCASSSTSGGTDTQYFGPGTRLTVL.

This sequence joins TRBV6-6 and TRBJ2-1; D is perhaps TRBD1 (6 bases). Germline lookup yields CDR1 MNHNY and CDR2 SVGAGI (reference sequence). This CDR3 spans 15 amino acids. V lost 6 bases and J 0 bases, leaving 12 bases between the germline ends. The CDR3 loop reads CASSPTDSSYNEQFF. Here the CDR3 DNA reads TGTGCCAGCAGCCCTACGGACAGCTCCTACAATGAGCAGTTCTTC.

The sample holds a few counts of this clone. The V and J genes are TRBV27 and TRBJ1-1; possible D gene TRBD1, 5 bases. With 5 bases removed from V and 6 bases from J, the gap between germline ends came to 13 bases. CDR1 and CDR2 (germline): MNHEY, SMNVEV (reference sequence). The CDR3 consists of 13 residues. CDR3 protein: CASSPWGVSEAFF. The CDR3 nucleotides are TGTGCCAGCAGTCCTTGGGGGGTTTCTGAAGCTTTCTTT.

This clone was observed once. The genes are TRBV7-3 and TRBJ1-1, with TRBD1 identical over 9 bases. CDR1 SGHTA and CDR2 FQGTGA come from the germline V gene. CDR3 length equals 17 residues. Trimming took 5 bases from V and 5 from J; bases not matched to a gene: 15. DNA for the CDR3: TGTGCCAGCAGCCAACGACCAGGGACAGGGATGGGAACTGAAGCTTTCTTT. This gives the protein CASSQRPGTGMGTEAFF.

The chain carries TRBV6-1 and TRBJ1-2; perhaps TRBD1 as D (5 bases). The CDR3 runs to 15 residues. V gave up 6 bases and J gave up 6 bases, with 20 bases separating them. Germline CDR1 reads MNHNS; CDR2 reads SASEGT. The CDR3 reads CASSTQHRDLDGYTF. CDR3 nucleotide sequence: TGTGCCAGCAGCACACAACACCGGGACCTGGATGGCTACACCTTC.

J is TRBJ2-7 and V is TRBV19; the D is unclear. The CDR3 contains 13 residues. Per the germline V gene, CDR1 is LNHDA and CDR2 is SQIVND (reference sequence). The V gene lost 5 bases and the J gene lost 2 bases, with 10 bases spanning the gap. The CDR3 protein is CASSGGGTYEQYF. CDR3 bases: TGTGCCAGTAGTGGCGGCGGAACCTACGAGCAGTACTTC.

The rearrangement links TRBV29-1 to TRBJ1-4; maybe TRBD1 (6 bases). The CDR3 totals 13 residues. CDR1 and CDR2 from the germline V gene are SQVTM and ANQGSEA. Between the trimmed V and J ends, which lost 4 bases and 8 bases, there was a span of 14 bases. The CDR3 protein is CSVAGRGAEKLFF. DNA for the CDR3: TGCAGCGTTGCAGGCAGGGGAGCGGAAAAACTGTTTTTT.

The chain combines TRBV7-2 with TRBJ2-2; 8 positions agree with TRBD1. The CDR3 contains 15 residues. After removal of 8 bases from V and 2 bases from J, the junction contained 7 bases not matched to a gene. Germline V gene sequence: CDR1 SGHTA, CDR2 FQGNSA. The CDR3, as DNA: TGTGCCAGCTTGAGGGACAGGAATAACACCGGGGAGCTGTTTTTT. Translating it yields CASLRDRNNTGELFF.

The rearrangement joins TRBV6-5 to TRBJ2-7, with unresolved D. Trimming pared 6 bases from V and 3 bases from J, leaving 15 bases between. The germline gives CDR1 MNHEY, CDR2 SVGAGI. This CDR3 region has 14 residues. The CDR3 loop is CASRRKGQNYEQYF. Here the CDR3 DNA reads TGTGCCAGCAGAAGAAAAGGGCAGAACTACGAGCAGTACTTC.